This TCR beta chain is from a study of identical twins (dated by TCRdb to about 2016). In terms of the full investigation: To test whether fetal clonotypes persist, this study deep-sequenced TCR alpha and beta repertoires from monozygotic twins, from unrelated adults of various ages, and from cord blood. Replicate twin experiments were performed at different times using different library preparation protocols to rule out contamination. Overall results and qualifications from the work: Conclusions relied on cross-sectional statistical analysis, since the same donors could not be followed over many years. Out-of-frame TCR alpha sequences shared between twins showed an excess of low generation-probability sequences compared with coincidental sharing between unrelated individuals. In beta out-of-frame sequences, excess twin sharing was weaker, because having fewer shared sequences lowered the signal-to-noise ratio. Recombination models systematically underestimated out-of-frame TCR alpha sharing in monozygotic twins but agreed with sharing between unrelated individuals. Zero-insertion analyses could be partly confounded by invariant T cells such as MAIT and iNKT, although diverse VJ usage argued against such confounding for most clonotypes. Abundant cord blood beta clonotypes carried fewer insertions; young adult naive repertoires showed a weaker similar trend, while memory repertoires showed none.

Library preparation was by 5' RACE. TCRdb records Illumina HiSeq 2000 as the sequencer. A universal primer binding site was introduced by template switching, and a unique molecular identifier was present in the final cDNA, enabling accurate counting of TCR cDNA molecules. Specific primers in the conserved constant-segment region were used to synthesize first-strand cDNA for the TCR alpha and beta chains. Each cDNA library was double barcoded, with a SMART-Mk sample barcode plus Illumina barcodes, to control for contamination. TruSeq adapter sequences and Illumina sample barcodes were added in two successive PCR steps. TCR alpha and beta cDNA libraries were sequenced on the Illumina HiSeq platform with custom primers. The authors' analysis ran thus. MiGEC processed the raw reads to extract unique molecular identifiers, while MiXCR was used to determine the CDR3 positions. For each individual, recombination models were inferred using an EM algorithm with the repgenHMM and IGoR tools. Shared clonotype analysis was performed with the tcR package in R, normalizing sharing by the product of cloneset sizes. Out-of-frame nonproductive sequences were analyzed to study raw recombination free of thymic and clonal selection effects. TCRdb handled the public reads itself, with Q25 trimming in fastp and clone calling in MiXCR, and kept productive beta chains. Rows are combined by CDR3 protein, so each entry shows the most common genes and DNA. The V and J calls were determined by TCRdb, not by the authors. This sample gives hundreds of thousands of distinct CDR3 sequences in total; 8.6% of them show up just once. In total, the top ten clones hold more than 0.75% of the sample.

This clonotype was seen a handful of times. Its antigen is still unknown. No quality values exist for individual bases; no much larger clone is one base distant. All donors were healthy Caucasians. The twin cohort consisted of three pairs of female monozygotic twins, all aged roughly 18 to 30 years. RNA for TCR libraries was isolated from peripheral blood mononuclear cells. These same data were also listed under a study on yellow fever vaccine responses in identical twins. From the second report: According to the authors, in identical twins the way T cells responded to vaccination appeared partly convergent and partly personalized. In the study, vaccine-responding T cell clones were precisely tracked in identical twins.

The TCR was taken from a woman between 18 and 30 years old in good health. The sample taken for sequencing was PBMCs.

The sequence in DNA is TGTGCCAGCAGTTCACGACCAGGGGTGGGGAACACTGAAGCTTTCTTT. Translated, it reads CASSSRPGVGNTEAFF. Recombination joined TRBV27 with TRBJ1-1, with TRBD1 as a weak D call on 6 bases. V was cut back by 4 bases and J by 1 base, leaving a gap of 16 bases between them. CDR3 length: 16 amino acids, cysteine to phenylalanine. Here the CDR3 DNA is all that survives: 48 bases in frame from base 1. Via the germline V gene (reference sequence), CDR1 is MNHEY and CDR2 SMNVEV.